This T cell receptor (beta chain) was sequenced for a study of blood T cell repertoires in COVID-19. Across the whole study: The United States, Italy and Spain supplied acute and convalescent COVID-19 samples. T cells, B-cell-depleted T cells, or PBMCs provided the cDNA or gDNA that served as material.

Some clones are missing from TCRdb's copy, which holds only in-frame ones; the method was immunoSEQ multiplex PCR. Of about 440,000 clones in the sample, roughly nine tenths were seen once. Germline V CDR1 and CDR2: SGHTA, FQGNSA. Trimming stripped 5 bases from V and 4 bases from J, with 13 bases between. The CDR3 spans 14 residues. The sequencing input was PBMCs or T cells enriched from blood (not recorded which). The clonotype originates from a young woman with acute COVID-19. The chain employs TRBV7-2 and TRBJ2-3, with D possibly matching TRBD2 (6 bases). Written as DNA, the CDR3 is TGTGCCAGCAGCGCTTTCTTAGCGGCAGATACGCAGTATTTT. Protein sequence: CASSAFLAADTQYF.